This TCR beta chain appears in the sequencing data of a study of CD8 T cells in Susac syndrome. Germline CDR1 is SGHNT and CDR2 is YYREEE (reference sequence). The CDR3 is 14 amino acids. V lost 3 bases to trimming and J lost 5 bases, with 11 bases between them. Reverse transcription of about 0.5 to 1 ug RNA was carried out with random hexamers. TCRdb reprocessed the immunoSEQ multiplex PCR reads with MiXCR, giving one entry per CDR3 protein. The data show around 200,000 distinct CDR3 sequences, roughly 94% seen once. V usage is TRBV5-4 and J usage is TRBJ2-2; no definite D call. This TCR came from a human donor with multiple sclerosis. Sequenced material: CD4+ T cells from PBMCs. CDR3 protein: CASSSLGRTGELFF. Here the CDR3 DNA reads TGTGCCAGCAGCTCCCTCGGTCGTACCGGGGAGCTGTTTTTT.